This T cell receptor beta chain was retrieved from a study of blood T cell repertoires in COVID-19. Overall study context: Samples taken during acute and convalescent COVID-19 were collected in the United States, Italy and Spain. Sources were T cells, B-cell-depleted T cells, or PBMCs; the material itself was cDNA or gDNA.

Germline V CDR1 and CDR2: SGHNT, YENEEA. After removal of 5 bases from V and 3 bases from J, the junction contained 5 bases not matched to a gene. The CDR3 is made up of 16 amino acids. Per the study methods: Estimates of nucleated cell counts were drawn from the amplification of reference gene primers. Method: immunoSEQ multiplex PCR; TCRdb's copy keeps in-frame clones and lacks some. V, J and clone size are taken as reported in that table, and D and trimming were inferred from the DNA itself. The sample has 150,000 to 180,000 clones, roughly four fifths seen once. This sequence originates from a woman between 55 and 75 years old with acute or convalescent COVID-19. Sequencing used peripheral blood. The chain joins TRBV11-3 to TRBJ2-3; 13 bases line up with TRBD2. The CDR3 reads CASSPGTSGVTDTQYF. The CDR3 region has the DNA TGTGCCAGCAGCCCCGGGACTAGCGGGGTGACAGATACGCAGTATTTT.